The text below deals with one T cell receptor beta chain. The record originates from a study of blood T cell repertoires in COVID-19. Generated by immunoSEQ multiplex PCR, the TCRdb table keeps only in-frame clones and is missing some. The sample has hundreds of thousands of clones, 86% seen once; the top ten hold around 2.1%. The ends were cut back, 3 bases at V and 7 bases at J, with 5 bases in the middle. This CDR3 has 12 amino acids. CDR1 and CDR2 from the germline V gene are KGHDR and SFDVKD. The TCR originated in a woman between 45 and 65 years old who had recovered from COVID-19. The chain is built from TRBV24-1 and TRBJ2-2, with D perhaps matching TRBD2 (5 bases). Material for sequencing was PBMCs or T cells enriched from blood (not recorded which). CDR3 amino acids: CATSDSGGELFF. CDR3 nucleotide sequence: TGTGCCACCAGTGATAGCGGCGGGGAGCTGTTTTTT.